Each of the 19 T cell receptor beta chains below was sequenced from the same sample in a study of beta chain features in type 1 diabetes. The isolated RNA, all of it, was reverse transcribed, so expressed TCRB transcripts were what got sequenced. Assay: immunoSEQ multiplex PCR; the TCRdb copy retains only in-frame clones and omits some. Of about 330,000 clones detected, roughly 9.6% appear once; the ten largest clones hold approximately 0.016%. The sequenced sample consisted of naive CD4+ T cells from blood. These receptors were obtained from a woman in her 30s in good health.

This clone was detected a few times. The chain uses TRBV18 and TRBJ2-1; TRBD1 might be the D (6 bases). There are 13 residues in the CDR3. Germline CDR1 and CDR2: KGHSH and LQKENI. Trimming stripped 6 bases from V and 3 bases from J, with 9 bases between. The CDR3 DNA is TGTGCCAGCTCGACGGACAGCTACAATGAGCAGTTCTTC. This translates into CASSTDSYNEQFF.

This clone showed up just a few times. The chain is built from TRBV7-2 and TRBJ2-6; 11 nucleotides match TRBD2. CDR1 is SGHTA and CDR2 is FQGNSA in the germline V gene. With V trimmed by 5 bases and J by 0 bases, 6 bases remained unmatched. This CDR3 has 18 residues. The CDR3 nucleotides read TGTGCCAGCAGCGCCGGACTAGCGGGTTCCTCTGGGGCCAACGTCCTGACTTTC. Encoded protein: CASSAGLAGSSGANVLTF.

This clone was counted only a few times. The chain has TRBV28 and TRBJ1-4, with D unclear. The V gene lost 11 bases and the J gene lost 8 bases, with 15 bases spanning the gap. The CDR3 sequence is 12 residues long. CDR1 is MDHEN and CDR2 is SYDVKM in the germline V gene. The CDR3 sequence is CAAGAVGEKLFF. CDR3 nucleotide sequence: TGTGCCGCGGGAGCAGTAGGGGAAAAACTGTTTTTT.

This clone was seen more than once but under ten times. This chain connects TRBV19 to TRBJ2-7; 11 bases align to TRBD1. The CDR3 covers 16 residues. The trim removed 5 bases at V and 5 bases at J, leaving 11 bases unmatched. CDR1 and CDR2 (germline): LNHDA, SQIVND (reference sequence). CDR3 in amino acids: CASSGMMGQGVDEQYF. DNA for the CDR3: TGTGCCAGTAGTGGAATGATGGGACAGGGGGTCGACGAGCAGTACTTC.

This clone was seen only a few times. The gene calls are TRBV7-9 and TRBJ2-1; 8 bases are shared with TRBD2. The CDR3 covers 15 residues. Germline V gene data show CDR1 as SEHNR and CDR2 as FQNEAQ (reference sequence). V lost 5 bases and J lost 3; bases outside the gene matches: 6. CDR3 nucleotide sequence: TGTGCCAGCAGCCTCGGGGGGGATCGCTACAATGAGCAGTTCTTC. Its translation: CASSLGGDRYNEQFF.

This chain joins TRBV6-1 and TRBJ1-5, with D perhaps matching TRBD1 (6 bases). Trimming pared 4 bases from V and 4 bases from J, leaving 11 bases between. CDR1 MNHNS and CDR2 SASEGT come from the germline V gene. The CDR3 runs 14 residues. In DNA, the CDR3 is TGTGCCAGCAGTGGCAGGGGTGGAAATCAGCCCCAGCATTTT. Translating gives CASSGRGGNQPQHF.

The sample holds a few counts of this clone. This sequence joins TRBV29-1 and TRBJ1-1, with 8 bases fitting TRBD1. Germline V gives CDR1 SQVTM, CDR2 ANQGSEA. V dropped 6 bases and J dropped 2; count of bases not matched to a gene: 8. This CDR3 spans 14 amino acids. The CDR3 bases are TGCAGCGTCGCCCCGGACAGGGCCAACACTGAAGCTTTCTTT. Amino acids: CSVAPDRANTEAFF.

In DNA form, the CDR3 reads TGTGCCAGCAGCAAGGTGGCAGCGGGGTCGGGGAATGAGCAGTTCTTC. Its protein is CASSKVAAGSGNEQFF. The chain couples TRBV7-3 to TRBJ2-1; TRBD2 aligns across 7 bases. The ends lost 5 bases at V and 7 bases at J; junction bases unmatched: 14. This CDR3 has 16 residues. Germline V gives CDR1 SGHTA, CDR2 FQGTGA.

The chain has TRBV30 and TRBJ1-1, with no clear D. With 2 bases removed from V and 1 base from J, the gap between germline ends came to 11 bases. This CDR3 has 14 amino acids. Germline assignment: CDR1 GTSNPN and CDR2 SVGIG (reference sequence). The CDR3 DNA reads as TGTGCCTGGAGTCTCGAGACACCGAACACTGAAGCTTTCTTT. Translation gives CAWSLETPNTEAFF.

This chain uses TRBV29-1 with TRBJ2-1; D possibly corresponds to TRBD1 (6 bases). Trimming took off 4 bases at V and 1 base at J, with 8 bases between the two ends. The CDR3 contains 13 residues. CDR1 SQVTM and CDR2 ANQGSEA come from the germline V gene. CDR3 loop: CSVGGHSYNEQFF. For the CDR3, the DNA is TGCAGCGTTGGGGGACATTCCTACAATGAGCAGTTCTTC.

This clone occurred a few times. The chain employs TRBV5-1 and TRBJ2-5, with a weak D call TRBD1 (6 bases). This CDR3 has 14 amino acids. Germline-derived CDR1 and CDR2 are SGHRS and YFSETQ. The V end lost 4 bases, the J end lost 2 bases, and 12 bases lay between the germline ends. The DNA of the CDR3 is TGCGCCAGCAGCGTCGGGACAAAGCAAGAGACCCAGTACTTC. Encoded protein: CASSVGTKQETQYF.

About this clone: In the same sample, other DNA sequences code for this CDR3. The chain couples TRBV7-9 to TRBJ2-5; 7 positions agree with TRBD2. The germline V gene encodes CDR1 SEHNR and CDR2 FQNEAQ (reference sequence). The junction had 0 bases not matched to a gene; V was cut back by 1 base and J by 4 bases. CDR3 size: 13 residues. CDR3 bases: TGTGCCAGCAGCTTAGGCGGGAGAGAGACCCAGTACTTC. The encoded protein is CASSLGGRETQYF.

Worth noting for this clone: In the same sample, other DNA sequences code for this CDR3. The chain has TRBV28 and TRBJ2-1; D not resolved. The CDR3 extends over 15 amino acids. Trimming left V 2 bases short and J 0 bases short, with 8 bases between. Germline V gene lookup returns CDR1 MDHEN and CDR2 SYDVKM. The CDR3 spells CASSLGSSSYNEQFF. The CDR3 bases are TGTGCCAGCAGTTTAGGCTCAAGCTCCTACAATGAGCAGTTCTTC.

This chain joins TRBV7-3 and TRBJ2-3; 11 bases agree with TRBD2. The V and J ends lost 10 bases and 3 bases, in that order; junction bases with no gene match: 6. CDR1 SGHTA and CDR2 FQGTGA come from the germline V gene. This CDR3 comprises 14 residues. CDR3 nucleotide sequence: TGTGCCACTGGACTAGCGGGTCGGACAGATACGCAGTATTTT. It encodes CATGLAGRTDTQYF.

This rearrangement joins TRBV25-1 to TRBJ2-5; maybe TRBD2 (6 bases). In germline, CDR1 is MGHDK, CDR2 SYGVNS. CDR3 size: 15 residues. V was cut by 3 bases and J by 2 bases, with 13 bases left in between. The CDR3 here is CASSDREGGQETQYF. CDR3 DNA: TGTGCCAGCAGTGACAGGGAAGGAGGGCAAGAGACCCAGTACTTC.

The rearrangement uses TRBV28 and TRBJ1-2; D not resolved. V was pared by 4 bases and J by 1 base, with 13 bases between. Germline CDR1 is MDHEN and CDR2 is SYDVKM. This CDR3 contains 15 residues. Written as DNA, the CDR3 is TGTGCCAGCAGTTCCTCCCTTCAGGTTAACTATGGCTACACCTTC. Amino acid sequence: CASSSSLQVNYGYTF.

The rearrangement uses TRBV28 and TRBJ2-7; 7 positions agree with TRBD2. The V gene's germline CDR1 is MDHEN and CDR2 SYDVKM. J gave up 5 bases and V 6 bases, and 7 bases lay outside the gene matches. The CDR3 spans 13 residues. CDR3 region: CASSPGGGHEQYF. The CDR3, as DNA: TGTGCCAGCAGCCCCGGCGGGGGTCACGAGCAGTACTTC.

This clone was seen a handful of times. The chain links TRBV16 to TRBJ2-7; 9 bases agree with TRBD2. The V gene's germline CDR1 is KGHSY and CDR2 FQNENV. The CDR3 sequence is 13 residues long. V shed 7 bases and J 7 bases; nucleotides not matched to a gene: 8. In DNA, the CDR3 is TGTGCCAGCACTTCCGCGGCGGGAGGGGAGCAGTACTTC. It is translated as CASTSAAGGEQYF.

The chain recombines TRBV10-3 with TRBJ2-1; 7 bases fit TRBD2. J was trimmed by 12 bases and V by 2 bases; bases with no gene match: 4. The length of the CDR3 is 12 residues. CDR1 is ENHRY and CDR2 is SYGVKD in the germline V gene. CDR3 sequence (DNA): TGTGCCATCAGTGAGGAGCGGGGTAGGCAGTTCTTC. Translation gives CAISEERGRQFF.